This T cell receptor (beta chain) was obtained from a study of T cell responses to AZD1222 COVID-19 vaccine. Study-level results: Regions 160-218 and 743-854 held dominance among vaccine-associated CD4 TCRs, which spanned spike.

Researchers grouped second doses given at about 4 or about 12 weeks into one pool. In regard to this clone: Its antigen is unknown.

The junction had 6 bases not matched to a gene; V was cut back by 4 bases and J by 4 bases. The CDR3 contains 13 residues. Germline values: CDR1 GTSNPN, CDR2 SVGIG (reference sequence). The method was immunoSEQ multiplex PCR; TCRdb's version includes in-frame clones alone and lacks a portion of them. The sample consists of more than 150,000 clones, roughly 94% of them appearing once. The chain has TRBV30 and TRBJ2-5; TRBD2 matches 7 bases. The source of this sequence is an adult who received the AZD1222 COVID-19 vaccine. This material consisted of peripheral blood, taken 28 days after the second AZD1222 dose. Here the CDR3 DNA reads TGTGCCTGGAACTGGGGGGGAGGAGAGACCCAGTACTTC. Translating gives CAWNWGGGETQYF.